These T cell receptor beta chains were read from a single sample in a study of blood T cell repertoires in COVID-19. Only in-frame clones appear in the TCRdb table, and some are missing; sequencing was by immunoSEQ multiplex PCR. The table lists about 81,000 clones, over 75% of them singletons. The sequenced material came from peripheral blood. The origin of the receptors is a man aged 65-85 years with active or convalescent COVID-19. The CDR3 runs from the conserved cysteine through the conserved F or W. Expanded clones are given a class, and other clones once, few, many or no size at all.

clone_size: NA
v_call: TRBV7-9
j_call: TRBJ1-4
cdr3_aa: CASSLGTDNEKLFF

clone_size: NA
v_call: TRBV4-3
j_call: TRBJ2-3
cdr3_aa: CASSPQAGVGDTQYF

clone_size: few
v_call: TRBV6-5
j_call: TRBJ2-7
cdr3_aa: CASLTGTGISYEQYF

clone_size: NA
v_call: TRBV5-1
j_call: TRBJ1-5
cdr3_aa: CASSLTGLGNQPQHF

clone_size: NA
v_call: TRBV7-2
j_call: TRBJ1-1
cdr3_aa: CASSQQGASEAFF

clone_size: few
v_call: TRBV27
j_call: TRBJ2-3
cdr3_aa: CASSPDGTAGGTQYF

clone_size: NA
v_call: TRBV27
j_call: TRBJ2-2
cdr3_aa: CASSLERGIVAGELFF

clone_size: NA
v_call: TRBV5-1
j_call: TRBJ1-1
cdr3_aa: CASSLAGGQGNTEAFF

clone_size: NA
v_call: TRBV4-2
j_call: TRBJ1-1
cdr3_aa: CASSHLTGGSTEAFF

clone_size: NA
v_call: TRBV7-3
j_call: TRBJ2-2
cdr3_aa: CASSQGGVNTGELFF

clone_size: NA
v_call: TRBV5-1
j_call: TRBJ2-7
cdr3_aa: CASSLAWGTDSEQYF

clone_size: NA
v_call: TRBV5-4
j_call: TRBJ1-3
cdr3_aa: CASSLQGTGNTIYF

clone_size: NA
v_call: TRBV28
j_call: TRBJ1-5
cdr3_aa: CATKSKTASNQPQHF

clone_size: NA
v_call: TRBV20-1
j_call: TRBJ2-7
cdr3_aa: CSASGGLTYEQYF

clone_size: NA
v_call: TRBV7-9
j_call: TRBJ1-1
cdr3_aa: CASSSTGGEAFF

clone_size: NA
v_call: TRBV5-1
j_call: TRBJ2-5
cdr3_aa: CASSLLPGGVSETQYF

clone_size: once
v_call: TRBV5-6
j_call: TRBJ1-4
cdr3_aa: CASSWGQGELFF

clone_size: NA
v_call: TRBV11-2
j_call: TRBJ1-2
cdr3_aa: CASSQGQYGYTF

clone_size: NA
v_call: TRBV9
j_call: TRBJ2-5
cdr3_aa: CASSVGGRGAETQYF

clone_size: NA
v_call: TRBV10-2
j_call: TRBJ1-1
cdr3_aa: CASSEWGLFTEAFF

clone_size: NA
v_call: TRBV13
j_call: TRBJ2-2
cdr3_aa: CASSFLTGGPTGELFF

clone_size: NA
v_call: TRBV9
j_call: TRBJ2-3
cdr3_aa: CASSGSGITLLTDTQYF

clone_size: NA
v_call: TRBV2
j_call: TRBJ1-2
cdr3_aa: CAGRQGENGYTF

clone_size: NA
v_call: TRBV11-2
j_call: TRBJ1-3
cdr3_aa: CASSFTGSFGNTIYF

clone_size: few
v_call: TRBV5-1
j_call: TRBJ2-7
cdr3_aa: CASSPTQGAHEQYF

clone_size: NA
v_call: TRBV27
j_call: TRBJ1-2
cdr3_aa: CASSLSGGYGYTF

clone_size: NA
v_call: TRBV5-8
j_call: TRBJ1-6
cdr3_aa: CASSLILSASSPLHF

clone_size: NA
v_call: TRBV5-4
j_call: TRBJ2-7
cdr3_aa: CASSWGRGSYEQYF

clone_size: few
v_call: TRBV29-1
j_call: TRBJ1-2
cdr3_aa: CSVAPGGYGYTF

clone_size: NA
v_call: TRBV19
j_call: TRBJ1-1
cdr3_aa: CASRPPGGFTEAFF

clone_size: NA
v_call: TRBV7-8
j_call: TRBJ2-7
cdr3_aa: CASTTRMGREQYF

clone_size: NA
v_call: TRBV7-2
j_call: TRBJ2-5
cdr3_aa: CASSYGQGLAKYF

clone_size: NA
v_call: TRBV10-3
j_call: TRBJ1-5
cdr3_aa: CAIGPGDQPQHF

clone_size: NA
v_call: TRBV18
j_call: TRBJ1-1
cdr3_aa: CASSSRDRPVSGTEAFF

clone_size: NA
v_call: TRBV6-5
j_call: TRBJ1-2
cdr3_aa: CASSYRMDRSYGYTF

clone_size: NA
v_call: TRBV19
j_call: TRBJ1-6
cdr3_aa: CASTPRDGYSPLHF

clone_size: NA
v_call: TRBV27
j_call: TRBJ1-6
cdr3_aa: CASSLTPRGGGPLHF

clone_size: few
v_call: TRBV5-4
j_call: TRBJ2-5
cdr3_aa: CASSPARGDIETQYF

clone_size: NA
v_call: TRBV28
j_call: TRBJ1-5
cdr3_aa: CASSPTGATLGNQPQHF

clone_size: NA
v_call: TRBV29-1
j_call: TRBJ2-3
cdr3_aa: CSVEGTTGGDTQYF

clone_size: NA
v_call: TRBV6-5
j_call: TRBJ2-7
cdr3_aa: CASSYRGREQYF

clone_size: NA
v_call: TRBV18
j_call: TRBJ1-4
cdr3_aa: CASSQTRGTNEKLFF